The TCR beta chain under discussion was sequenced for a study of CD8 T cells in ankylosing spondylitis. A note on this clonotype: The target antigen is unknown. A clone one base away is much larger, so this may be a read error.

Quantitative 5'-RACE with molecular barcodes was used to make the TCR beta libraries. A single record per CDR3 protein comes from TCRdb applying MiXCR to the 5' RACE reads. The repertoire consists of about 330,000 distinct CDR3 sequences, with roughly 8% occurring once and the leading ten covering approximately 15%. Study outcomes and limitations: Reportedly, matched ankylosing spondylitis synovial fluid was significantly enriched for disease-linked clones. Some motif variants were previously reported in reactive arthritis synovial fluid and blood. A TCR beta motif of 7 to 9 highly homologous variants seemed to mark ankylosing spondylitis blood. Peripheral blood held disease-linked clones only at relatively low frequency, and these were CD8+.

The length of the CDR3 is 14 residues. Germline CDR1 SGHRS, CDR2 YFSETQ. V lost 1 base to trimming and J lost 0 bases, with 7 bases between them. This clonotype was obtained from a male donor with ankylosing spondylitis. The sequenced sample consisted of blood, either unsorted or a sorted T cell fraction (not recorded which). The V gene is TRBV5-1, the J gene TRBJ1-1; unclear D gene. In DNA, the CDR3 is TGCGCCAGCAGCTTGTCTCCGGTGAACACTGAAGCTTTCTTT. Protein: CASSLSPVNTEAFF.